Following are 10 T cell receptor beta chains from one sample sequenced in a study of blood T cell repertoires in COVID-19. Produced via immunoSEQ multiplex PCR; TCRdb's table is partial and in-frame only. The data hold some 150,000 clones, with just under 80% observed a single time. Sample: peripheral blood. Source of these receptors: an elderly woman with acute or convalescent COVID-19.

The chain carries TRBV6-1 and TRBJ1-2; D remains ambiguous. The V gene lost 2 bases and the J gene lost 3 bases, with 10 bases spanning the gap. The CDR3 is 14 residues long. Germline-derived CDR1 and CDR2 are MNHNS and SASEGT. The CDR3 sequence: CASSEPGRDYGYTF. CDR3 DNA: TGTGCCAGCAGTGAACCTGGGAGGGACTATGGCTACACCTTC.

V and J are TRBV13 and TRBJ1-2; 7 nucleotides agree with TRBD1. This CDR3 contains 14 residues. The germline V gene encodes CDR1 PRHDT and CDR2 FYEKMQ (reference sequence). The trim removed 4 bases at V and 4 bases at J, leaving 6 bases unmatched. The CDR3 reads CASSSYRGSYGYTF. The CDR3 DNA sequence: TGTGCCAGCAGCTCCTACAGGGGTTCCTATGGCTACACCTTC.

The chain is built from TRBV4-2 and TRBJ2-6, with no clear D. Trimming shortened V by 4 bases and J by 2 bases, and 3 bases separated the two germline ends. This CDR3 is built from 13 residues. CDR1 and CDR2 from the germline V gene are LGHNA and YNFKEQ. For the CDR3, the DNA is TGTGCCAGCAGCCCAGCTGGGGCCAACGTCCTGACTTTC. As protein: CASSPAGANVLTF.

The chain is built from TRBV24-1 and TRBJ2-1, with 9 bases fitting TRBD2. From germline, CDR1 is KGHDR and CDR2 SFDVKD. J gave up 8 bases and V 3 bases, and 10 bases lay outside the gene matches. This CDR3 contains 16 residues. The CDR3 loop reads CATSDRAGGHPDEQFF. CDR3 DNA sequence: TGTGCCACCAGTGATCGTGCGGGAGGGCACCCCGATGAGCAGTTCTTC.

The chain has TRBV11-2 and TRBJ2-7; TRBD2 matches 12 bases. From germline, CDR1 is SGHAT and CDR2 FQNNGV. The CDR3 extends over 16 amino acids. The V segment lost 3 bases and the J segment 4 bases; nucleotides outside the gene matches: 7. CDR3 in DNA: TGTGCCAGCAGCTTCACGACTAGCGGGAGATGGTACGAGCAGTACTTC. It is translated as CASSFTTSGRWYEQYF. Supplemented by reference TRBV11-2 and TRBJ2-7, the full variable domain reads EAGVAQSPRYKIIEKRQSVAFWCNPISGHATLYWYQQILGQGPKLLIQFQNNGVVDDSQLPKDRFSAERLKGVDSTLKIQPAKLEDSAVYLCASSFTTSGRWYEQYFGPGTRLTVT.

V gene TRBV29-1 combines with J gene TRBJ1-2; TRBD1 matches 12 bases. This CDR3 contains 16 residues. Germline loops: CDR1 SQVTM, CDR2 ANQGSEA. CDR3 in DNA: TGCCTCGTTGGCGGGACAGGGGGCGGCCCCAACTATGGCTACACCTTC. The encoded protein is CLVGGTGGGPNYGYTF. The whole variable domain, filled in from reference TRBV29-1 and TRBJ1-2, reads SAVISQKPSRDICQRGTSLTIQCQVDSQVTMMFWYRQQPGQSLTLIATANQGSEATYESGFVIDKFPISRPNLTFSTLTVSNMSPEDSSIYLCLVGGTGGGPNYGYTFGSGTRLTVV.

This sequence joins TRBV6-1 and TRBJ2-2; D is uncertain. V lost 3 bases and J lost 4, with 3 bases in between. Per germline, CDR1 MNHNS and CDR2 SASEGT. This CDR3 spans 12 amino acids. CDR3 bases: TGTGCCAGCAGTGACCTCACCGGGGAGCTGTTTTTT. Protein product: CASSDLTGELFF.

The chain uses TRBV6-5 and TRBJ2-3; 7 positions agree with TRBD1. The CDR3 runs 15 residues. J was trimmed by 1 base and V by 7 bases; bases with no gene match: 8. The germline gives CDR1 MNHEY, CDR2 SVGAGI. The CDR3, as DNA: TGTGCCAGCACCCGGGACAGAGGGGGCACAGATACGCAGTATTTT. This encodes CASTRDRGGTDTQYF.

The J gene is TRBJ2-5, the V gene TRBV2; 7 positions match TRBD2. CDR1 SNHLY and CDR2 FYNNEI come from the germline V gene. V shed 6 bases, J shed 5 bases, and the junction held 3 bases outside the gene matches. The CDR3 has 12 amino acids. DNA for the CDR3: TGTGCCAGCAGCCTCGGGAGGGAGACCCAGTACTTC. Translation: CASSLGRETQYF.

This clone was picked up a small number of times. The chain carries TRBV2 and TRBJ1-1; 9 bases are a match to TRBD1. This CDR3 region has 14 residues. V lost 5 bases to trimming and J lost 4 bases; unmatched junction nucleotides: 5. Germline values: CDR1 SNHLY, CDR2 FYNNEI. CDR3 region: CASSLQGARTEAFF. In DNA, the CDR3 is TGTGCCAGCAGTTTACAGGGGGCTCGCACTGAAGCTTTCTTT.